This TCR beta chain originates from a study of OX40 agonist ivuxolimab in advanced cancers. Points from the study as a whole: The antigens recognized by the expanded peripheral T cells, that is their antigen specificity, were not determined.

A word on this clone: What it binds is not known.

Blood sampling was done at baseline, cycle 4 day 1, and cycle 7 day 1. V lost 5 bases and J lost 0, with 12 bases in between. The CDR3 runs 15 residues. The V gene's germline CDR1 is SGHRS and CDR2 YFSETQ. Sequencing was performed with immunoSEQ multiplex PCR; in TCRdb, only in-frame clones are kept and a portion is missing. This table holds 60,000 or so clones, around 90% found once. Sequenced here: CD4+ or CD8+ T cells sorted from blood, sampled in a trial of the OX40 agonist ivuxolimab. V and J are TRBV5-1 and TRBJ1-3; D is unresolved. This clonotype was sampled from an adult with an advanced solid tumor such as melanoma, head and neck, liver or kidney cancer. CDR3 DNA: TGCGCCAGCAGGCGCGACGGCAGCTCTGGAAACACCATATATTTT. Translated: CASRRDGSSGNTIYF. Supplemented by reference TRBV5-1 and TRBJ1-3, the full variable domain reads KAGVTQTPRYLIKTRGQQVTLSCSPISGHRSVSWYQQTPGQGLQFLFEYFSETQRNKGNFPGRFSGRQFSNSRSEMNVSTLELGDSALYLCASRRDGSSGNTIYFGEGSWLTVV.